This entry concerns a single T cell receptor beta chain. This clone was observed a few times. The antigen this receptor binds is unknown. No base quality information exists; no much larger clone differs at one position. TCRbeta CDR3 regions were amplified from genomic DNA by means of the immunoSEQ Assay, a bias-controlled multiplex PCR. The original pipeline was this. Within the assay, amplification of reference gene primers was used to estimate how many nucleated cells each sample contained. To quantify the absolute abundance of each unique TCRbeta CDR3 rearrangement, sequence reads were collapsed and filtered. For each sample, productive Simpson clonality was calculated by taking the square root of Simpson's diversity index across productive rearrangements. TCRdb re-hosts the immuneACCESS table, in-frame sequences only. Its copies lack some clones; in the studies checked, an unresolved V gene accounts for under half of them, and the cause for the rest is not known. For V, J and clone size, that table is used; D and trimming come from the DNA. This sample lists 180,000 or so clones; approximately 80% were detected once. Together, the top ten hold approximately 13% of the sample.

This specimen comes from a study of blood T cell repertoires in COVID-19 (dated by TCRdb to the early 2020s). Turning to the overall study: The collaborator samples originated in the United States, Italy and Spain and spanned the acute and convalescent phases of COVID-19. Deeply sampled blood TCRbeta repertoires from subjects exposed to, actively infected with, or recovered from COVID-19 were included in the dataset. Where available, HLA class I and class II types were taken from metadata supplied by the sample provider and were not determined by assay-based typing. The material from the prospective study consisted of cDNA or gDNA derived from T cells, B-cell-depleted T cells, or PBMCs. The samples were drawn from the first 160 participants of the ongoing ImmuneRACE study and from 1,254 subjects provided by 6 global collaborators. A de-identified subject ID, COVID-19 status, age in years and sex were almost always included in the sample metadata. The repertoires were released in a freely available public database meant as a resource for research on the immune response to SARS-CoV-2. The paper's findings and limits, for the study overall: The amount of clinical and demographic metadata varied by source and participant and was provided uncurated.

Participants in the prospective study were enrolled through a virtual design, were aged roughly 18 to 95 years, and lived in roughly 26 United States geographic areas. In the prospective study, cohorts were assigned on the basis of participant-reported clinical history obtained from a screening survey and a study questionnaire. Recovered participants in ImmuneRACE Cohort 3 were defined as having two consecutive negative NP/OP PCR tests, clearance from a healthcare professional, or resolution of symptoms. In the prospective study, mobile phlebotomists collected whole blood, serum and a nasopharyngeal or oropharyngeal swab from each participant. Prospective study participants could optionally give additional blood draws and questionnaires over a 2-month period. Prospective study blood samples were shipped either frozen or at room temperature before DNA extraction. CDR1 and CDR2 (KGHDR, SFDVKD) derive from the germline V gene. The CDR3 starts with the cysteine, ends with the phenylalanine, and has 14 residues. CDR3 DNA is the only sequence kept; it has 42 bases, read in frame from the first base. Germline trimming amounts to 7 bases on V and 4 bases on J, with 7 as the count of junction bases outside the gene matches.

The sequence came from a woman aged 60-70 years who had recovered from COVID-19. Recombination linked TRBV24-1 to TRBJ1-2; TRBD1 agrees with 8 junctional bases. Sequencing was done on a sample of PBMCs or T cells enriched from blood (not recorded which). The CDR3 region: CATRGTGRLYGYTF. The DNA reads TGTGCCACCAGGGGGACAGGAAGACTCTATGGCTACACCTTC.